The following is a T cell receptor beta chain sequence with its context. This specimen belongs to a study of blood T cell repertoires in COVID-19. In the study overall: Sample material is recorded as cDNA or gDNA derived from T cells, B-cell-depleted T cells, or PBMCs.

Profiling relied on immunoSEQ multiplex PCR, and the TCRdb table lists in-frame clones only, not all of them. The sample includes 50,000 to 65,000 clones, about four fifths of them seen just once. Trimming cost V 4 bases and J 3 bases, with 6 bases left between them. From germline, CDR1 is SNHLY and CDR2 FYNNEI. There are 12 residues in the CDR3. Material for sequencing was peripheral blood. This chain joins TRBV2 and TRBJ1-2; perhaps TRBD1 as D (6 bases). This clonotype was sampled from a human donor in a cohort sampled during active COVID-19. This chain's CDR3 is CASSGTDYGYTF. The CDR3 nucleotides read TGTGCCAGCAGTGGGACAGACTATGGCTACACCTTC.